Listed below are T cell receptor beta chains from one sample, sequenced in a study of cytomegalovirus exposure and HLA in healthy donors. Data came from immunoSEQ multiplex PCR; TCRdb stores just in-frame clones and leaves some out. The data contain about 140,000 clones, around four fifths of them singletons. Sample: PBMCs. The receptor set was obtained from a woman in her 50s in good health and CMV-seropositive. The CDR3 runs from the conserved cysteine through the conserved F or W. A D gene is named only where the DNA matches it firmly. The size field is filled for only some rows; it gives once, few, many or a size class.

j_gene: TRBJ2-6
abundance: NA
d_gene: TRBD2
v_gene: TRBV7-3
CDR3aa: CASSLTTASGRANVLTF
CDR3nt: TGTGCCAGCAGCTTAACAACTGCTAGCGGGAGGGCCAACGTCCTGACTTTC

j_gene: TRBJ2-3
abundance: once
d_gene: TRBD2
v_gene: TRBV11-2
CDR3aa: CASSFGSSGGTDTQYF
CDR3nt: TGTGCCAGCAGCTTCGGCTCTAGCGGGGGCACAGATACGCAGTATTTT

j_gene: TRBJ1-4
abundance: NA
d_gene: NA
v_gene: TRBV18
CDR3aa: CASSPPPQGNEKLFF
CDR3nt: TGTGCCAGCTCACCACCGCCCCAGGGGAATGAAAAACTGTTTTTT

j_gene: TRBJ1-2
abundance: NA
d_gene: NA
v_gene: TRBV10-3
CDR3aa: CAISEEGDYGYTF
CDR3nt: TGTGCCATCAGTGAGGAAGGGGACTATGGCTACACCTTC

j_gene: TRBJ1-3
abundance: NA
d_gene: TRBD1
v_gene: TRBV18
CDR3aa: CASSPERGQAGNTIYF
CDR3nt: TGTGCCAGCTCACCAGAAAGGGGGCAAGCTGGAAACACCATATATTTT

j_gene: TRBJ1-1
abundance: NA
d_gene: TRBD1
v_gene: TRBV18
CDR3aa: CASSPRQGRNTEAFF
CDR3nt: TGTGCCAGCTCACCCCGACAGGGACGGAACACTGAAGCTTTCTTT

j_gene: TRBJ2-1
abundance: NA
d_gene: NA
v_gene: TRBV19
CDR3aa: CASTRAGSSNEQFF
CDR3nt: TGTGCCAGTACAAGGGCAGGGTCATCGAATGAGCAGTTCTTC

j_gene: TRBJ1-3
abundance: NA
d_gene: NA
v_gene: TRBV15
CDR3aa: CATSKGHSGGNTIYF
CDR3nt: TGTGCCACCAGCAAAGGGCACTCGGGAGGAAACACCATATATTTT

j_gene: TRBJ2-5
abundance: NA
d_gene: TRBD2
v_gene: TRBV6-5
CDR3aa: CASSRDYHQETQYF
CDR3nt: TGTGCCAGCAGTCGGGACTACCACCAAGAGACCCAGTACTTC

j_gene: TRBJ1-6
abundance: NA
d_gene: NA
v_gene: TRBV10-3
CDR3aa: CAISESASRLSPLHF
CDR3nt: TGTGCCATCAGTGAGTCCGCCAGCAGGCTTTCACCCCTCCACTTT

j_gene: TRBJ1-3
abundance: NA
d_gene: NA
v_gene: TRBV28
CDR3aa: CASRSPSSGNTIYF
CDR3nt: TGTGCCAGCAGATCCCCGAGCTCTGGAAACACCATATATTTT

j_gene: TRBJ2-7
abundance: NA
d_gene: TRBD2
v_gene: TRBV27
CDR3aa: CASSLSGLAGVFRDEQYF
CDR3nt: TGTGCCAGCAGTTTATCTGGACTAGCGGGAGTGTTCCGGGACGAGCAGTACTTC

j_gene: TRBJ2-7
abundance: NA
d_gene: TRBD1
v_gene: TRBV6-5
CDR3aa: CASSITGESHEQYF
CDR3nt: TGTGCCAGCAGCATCACAGGGGAGAGCCACGAGCAGTACTTC

j_gene: TRBJ1-4
abundance: NA
d_gene: NA
v_gene: TRBV19
CDR3aa: CASSIVADYEKLFF
CDR3nt: TGTGCCAGTAGTATAGTTGCAGATTACGAAAAACTGTTTTTT

j_gene: TRBJ1-4
abundance: few
d_gene: NA
v_gene: TRBV5-1
CDR3aa: CASSSDSFNEKLFF
CDR3nt: TGCGCCAGCAGCTCGGACAGTTTCAATGAAAAACTGTTTTTT

j_gene: TRBJ2-5
abundance: NA
d_gene: NA
v_gene: TRBV7-2
CDR3aa: CASSLNRDLETQYF
CDR3nt: TGTGCCAGCAGCTTGAACAGGGATCTGGAGACCCAGTACTTC

j_gene: TRBJ1-6
abundance: few
d_gene: TRBD1
v_gene: TRBV6-5
CDR3aa: CASSNRQGVTPLHF
CDR3nt: TGTGCCAGCAGTAATCGACAGGGGGTGACGCCCCTCCACTTT

j_gene: TRBJ2-5
abundance: NA
d_gene: TRBD1
v_gene: TRBV7-2
CDR3aa: CASSTGTGTETQYF
CDR3nt: TGTGCCAGCAGCACCGGGACAGGGACAGAGACCCAGTACTTC

j_gene: TRBJ2-5
abundance: few
d_gene: TRBD1
v_gene: TRBV5-1
CDR3aa: CASGRDRDQETQYF
CDR3nt: TGCGCCAGCGGGCGGGACAGGGACCAAGAGACCCAGTACTTC

j_gene: TRBJ2-3
abundance: NA
d_gene: TRBD2
v_gene: TRBV9
CDR3aa: CASSAVGSSGPDTQYF
CDR3nt: TGTGCCAGCAGCGCCGTCGGGTCTAGCGGACCAGATACGCAGTATTTT

j_gene: TRBJ1-2
abundance: NA
d_gene: NA
v_gene: TRBV6-5
CDR3aa: CASSYFLGGYGYTF
CDR3nt: TGTGCCAGCAGTTACTTTTTGGGGGGCTATGGCTACACCTTC

j_gene: TRBJ2-7
abundance: NA
d_gene: NA
v_gene: TRBV19
CDR3aa: CASSIGEPGLEQYF
CDR3nt: TGTGCCAGTAGTATTGGCGAACCGGGACTCGAGCAGTACTTC

j_gene: TRBJ1-1
abundance: NA
d_gene: NA
v_gene: TRBV28
CDR3aa: CASSSFADTEAFF
CDR3nt: TGTGCCAGCAGCTCGTTTGCGGACACTGAAGCTTTCTTT

j_gene: TRBJ2-7
abundance: NA
d_gene: TRBD1
v_gene: TRBV10-2
CDR3aa: CASSEFNRGTYEQYF
CDR3nt: TGCGCCAGCAGTGAGTTCAACAGGGGCACCTACGAGCAGTACTTC

j_gene: TRBJ2-4
abundance: NA
d_gene: TRBD1
v_gene: TRBV28
CDR3aa: CASSSTGTGQNIQYF
CDR3nt: TGTGCCAGCAGTTCCACCGGGACAGGGCAAAACATTCAGTACTTC

j_gene: TRBJ2-2
abundance: NA
d_gene: TRBD2
v_gene: TRBV13
CDR3aa: CASSLGALAGTNTGELFF
CDR3nt: TGTGCCAGCAGCTTAGGGGCTCTAGCGGGGACGAACACCGGGGAGCTGTTTTTT

j_gene: TRBJ2-5
abundance: NA
d_gene: TRBD2
v_gene: TRBV18
CDR3aa: CASSPPSGVETQYF
CDR3nt: TGTGCCAGCTCACCACCTAGCGGGGTTGAGACCCAGTACTTC

j_gene: TRBJ2-7
abundance: once
d_gene: TRBD1
v_gene: TRBV5-4
CDR3aa: CASSLVSGQGPYEQYF
CDR3nt: TGTGCCAGCAGCTTGGTGTCAGGACAGGGGCCCTACGAGCAGTACTTC

j_gene: TRBJ2-1
abundance: NA
d_gene: TRBD2
v_gene: TRBV30
CDR3aa: CACQGLAGAWDEQFF
CDR3nt: TGTGCCTGCCAGGGACTAGCGGGAGCATGGGATGAGCAGTTCTTC

j_gene: TRBJ1-4
abundance: NA
d_gene: TRBD1
v_gene: TRBV9
CDR3aa: CASSSAGTDNEKLFF
CDR3nt: TGTGCCAGCAGCTCCGCCGGGACAGATAATGAAAAACTGTTTTTT

j_gene: TRBJ2-7
abundance: once
d_gene: TRBD2
v_gene: TRBV13
CDR3aa: CASSLRGAGATYEQYF
CDR3nt: TGTGCCAGCAGCTTAAGGGGAGCGGGAGCTACATACGAGCAGTACTTC

j_gene: TRBJ1-5
abundance: NA
d_gene: TRBD1
v_gene: TRBV28
CDR3aa: CASSPGQGYGPQHF
CDR3nt: TGTGCCAGCAGTCCAGGACAGGGGTATGGGCCCCAGCATTTT

j_gene: TRBJ2-1
abundance: NA
d_gene: NA
v_gene: TRBV29-1
CDR3aa: CSVEDFASGANEQFF
CDR3nt: TGCAGCGTTGAAGATTTCGCGTCAGGGGCCAATGAGCAGTTCTTC

j_gene: TRBJ2-1
abundance: NA
d_gene: NA
v_gene: TRBV27
CDR3aa: CASSLALNQYNEQFF
CDR3nt: TGTGCCAGCAGTTTAGCCCTGAATCAGTACAATGAGCAGTTCTTC

j_gene: TRBJ1-6
abundance: NA
d_gene: TRBD1
v_gene: TRBV5-8
CDR3aa: CASSSWDRNSPLHF
CDR3nt: TGCGCCAGCAGCTCTTGGGACAGAAATTCACCCCTCCACTTT

j_gene: TRBJ2-5
abundance: NA
d_gene: TRBD1
v_gene: TRBV9
CDR3aa: CASSPRQGAYQETQYF
CDR3nt: TGTGCCAGCAGCCCTCGACAGGGGGCGTACCAAGAGACCCAGTACTTC

j_gene: TRBJ1-2
abundance: NA
d_gene: NA
v_gene: TRBV7-9
CDR3aa: CASSLEAGYTF
CDR3nt: TGTGCCAGCAGCTTAGAAGCGGGCTACACCTTC

j_gene: TRBJ2-6
abundance: NA
d_gene: TRBD2
v_gene: TRBV27
CDR3aa: CASTGRASGANVLTF
CDR3nt: TGTGCCAGCACAGGGAGGGCGTCTGGGGCCAACGTCCTGACTTTC

j_gene: TRBJ2-7
abundance: NA
d_gene: TRBD1
v_gene: TRBV2
CDR3aa: CASSSRTGSYEQYF
CDR3nt: TGTGCCAGCAGTTCGCGGACAGGGTCCTACGAGCAGTACTTC

j_gene: TRBJ1-6
abundance: NA
d_gene: TRBD1
v_gene: TRBV2
CDR3aa: CASTGTASSYNSPLHF
CDR3nt: TGTGCCAGCACCGGGACAGCGAGCTCCTATAATTCACCCCTCCACTTT

j_gene: TRBJ2-1
abundance: NA
d_gene: NA
v_gene: TRBV5-1
CDR3aa: CASRPGPDSGEQFF
CDR3nt: TGCGCCAGCAGACCCGGGCCCGACTCGGGGGAGCAGTTCTTC

j_gene: TRBJ1-5
abundance: NA
d_gene: NA
v_gene: TRBV5-8
CDR3aa: CASSLAVVSNQPQHF
CDR3nt: TGTGCCAGCAGCTTGGCCGTAGTTAGCAATCAGCCCCAGCATTTT